The 29 T cell receptor beta chains below come from one sample, sequenced in a study of naive and memory T cell subsets. Both TRBC1 and TRBC2 were covered by a beta constant-region primer of two equimolar oligonucleotides. From the UMI-ligation and nested PCR reads, TCRdb called clonotypes with MiXCR, one entry per CDR3 protein. The sample has tens of thousands of distinct CDR3 sequences; about an eighth are singletons. Sequencing input: central memory CD4+ T cells from blood. These receptors were obtained from a human donor in good health.

This clonotype was counted a few times. CDR3 in amino acids: CASSLTSIGNQPQHF. The CDR3 region has the DNA TGTGCCAGCAGTTTGACATCAATCGGCAATCAGCCCCAGCATTTT. This chain connects TRBV12-3 or TRBV12-4 to TRBJ1-5; no clear D gene. Trimming cost V 3 bases and J 2 bases, with 11 bases left between them. The CDR3 has 15 amino acids.

V usage is TRBV7-3 and J usage is TRBJ2-2; 7 bases fit TRBD2. This CDR3 contains 15 residues. Germline-derived CDR1 and CDR2 are SGHTA and FQGTGA. V was pared by 4 bases and J by 5 bases, with 7 bases of the junction left unmatched. The CDR3 nucleotides read TGTGCCAGCAGCTACCCCCCTAGCGGAACCGGGGAGCTGTTTTTT. Translated: CASSYPPSGTGELFF.

V is TRBV12-3 or TRBV12-4 and J is TRBJ2-3, with TRBD2 matching over 8 bases. With V trimmed by 4 bases and J by 1 base, 4 bases remained unmatched. CDR3 length: 15 residues. CDR3 DNA sequence: TGTGCCAGCAGTTCCCAGACTAGCGGCACAGATACGCAGTATTTT. It yields the protein CASSSQTSGTDTQYF.

In its sample, this clonotype was seen a few times. CDR3 DNA sequence: TGTGCCAGCAGTCCGACTAGCGGGGGCTCCTACAATGAGCAGTTCTTC. Amino acid sequence: CASSPTSGGSYNEQFF. The rearrangement joins TRBV27 to TRBJ2-1, with TRBD2 identical over 12 bases. The CDR3 contains 16 residues. Per the germline V gene, CDR1 is MNHEY and CDR2 is SMNVEV (reference sequence). The ends lost 5 bases at V and 0 bases at J; junction bases unmatched: 2.

This clonotype occurred a few times. The V gene is TRBV10-3, the J gene TRBJ2-3, with TRBD2 identical over 15 bases. Per germline, CDR1 ENHRY and CDR2 SYGVKD. The CDR3 contains 17 residues. Trimming at V came to 6 bases and at J to 4 bases, leaving 8 bases not matched to a gene. This CDR3 is CAIRDRTSGRASDTQYF. In DNA, the CDR3 is TGTGCCATCAGGGACAGGACTAGCGGGAGGGCTTCAGATACGCAGTATTTT.

With regard to this clonotype: A much bigger clone sits one base away, suggesting this may be a read error. This chain uses TRBV6-6 with TRBJ2-7; D remains unclear. V shed 0 bases and J shed 8 bases, with 14 bases lying between them. The germline CDR1 and CDR2 sequences are MNHNY and SVGAGI (reference sequence). The CDR3 sequence is 14 residues long. The chain's CDR3 is CASSYSSLTRKQYF. DNA of the CDR3: TGTGCCAGCAGTTACTCGAGTCTGACCCGAAAGCAGTACTTC.

This clonotype was seen a few times. The genes are TRBV7-2 and TRBJ2-2, with 7 bases lining up with TRBD1. V shed 4 bases and J 8 bases; nucleotides not matched to a gene: 7. The CDR3 contains 14 residues. Germline values: CDR1 SGHTA, CDR2 FQGNSA. This CDR3 is CASSSGQPRGELFF. The CDR3 DNA reads TGTGCCAGCAGCTCGGGACAGCCCCGTGGGGAGCTGTTTTTT.

The table lists this clonotype with a few counts. V and J are TRBV6-4 and TRBJ1-1; D unclear. Trimming removed 2 bases from V and 3 bases from J, with 10 bases in between. The CDR3 has 14 residues. Germline V gene lookup returns CDR1 MRHNA and CDR2 SNTAGT. CDR3 nucleotide sequence: TGTGCCAGCAGTGACGCGTCTCGGTACACTGAAGCTTTCTTT. Translating gives CASSDASRYTEAFF.

A few counts support this clonotype. This rearrangement joins TRBV18 to TRBJ2-5; D may be TRBD2 (6 bases). V dropped 5 bases and J dropped 0 bases, with 7 bases sitting between them. CDR1 KGHSH and CDR2 LQKENI come from the germline V gene. The CDR3 contains 13 residues. CDR3 loop: CASSRDYQETQYF. DNA for the CDR3: TGTGCCAGCTCAAGGGACTACCAAGAGACCCAGTACTTC.

In its sample, this clonotype was seen a few times. The chain is built from TRBV5-1 and TRBJ2-4; D perhaps matches TRBD1 (6 bases). The germline gives CDR1 SGHRS, CDR2 YFSETQ. The CDR3 loop spans 15 amino acids. V shed 2 bases and J shed 3 bases, with 12 bases lying between them. The chain's CDR3 is CASSFGTNNKNIQYF. The DNA for the CDR3 is TGCGCCAGCAGCTTCGGGACAAACAACAAAAACATTCAGTACTTC. The full variable domain, its missing parts supplied by reference TRBV5-1 and TRBJ2-4, is KAGVTQTPRYLIKTRGQQVTLSCSPISGHRSVSWYQQTPGQGLQFLFEYFSETQRNKGNFPGRFSGRQFSNSRSEMNVSTLELGDSALYLCASSFGTNNKNIQYFGAGTRLSVL.

The rearrangement joins TRBV5-1 to TRBJ2-5; 10 bases are a match to TRBD1. Trimming at V came to 4 bases and at J to 5 bases, leaving 11 bases not matched to a gene. The CDR3 sequence is 16 residues long. Germline V gene data show CDR1 as SGHRS and CDR2 as YFSETQ. The CDR3 sequence is CASSGMTGGFGETQYF. The CDR3 coding sequence is TGCGCCAGCAGCGGAATGACAGGGGGCTTCGGGGAGACCCAGTACTTC.

V and J are TRBV21-1 and TRBJ1-3. TRBV21-1 is tagged as a pseudogene. This CDR3 is built from 15 residues. DNA of the CDR3: TGTGCCAGCAGCAAAAAACAGGGTTCTGGAAACACCATATATTTT. This gives the protein CASSKKQGSGNTIYF.

In its sample, this clonotype was seen a few times. This sequence joins TRBV29-1 and TRBJ2-1; D may be TRBD1 (5 bases). There are 13 residues in the CDR3. The ends were cut back, 7 bases at V and 6 bases at J, with 16 bases in the middle. Germline V gene lookup returns CDR1 SQVTM and CDR2 ANQGSEA. The CDR3 coding sequence is TGCAGCGCCAGGACACCTTTGGGCAATGAGCAGTTCTTC. Protein sequence: CSARTPLGNEQFF.

The rearrangement links TRBV7-2 to TRBJ2-1; the D gene is possibly TRBD2 (6 bases). The germline CDR1 and CDR2 sequences are SGHTA and FQGNSA. The CDR3 has 16 amino acids. The ends were cut back, 3 bases at V and 0 bases at J, with 12 bases in the middle. CDR3 sequence: CASSLGAGRSYNEQFF. For the CDR3, the DNA is TGTGCCAGCAGCTTGGGAGCGGGCCGCTCCTACAATGAGCAGTTCTTC.

This clonotype ranks as medium-sized (0.01 to 0.1%). The chain is built from TRBV29-1 and TRBJ2-1; 10 positions agree with TRBD2. The V and J ends lost 6 bases and 5 bases, in that order; junction bases with no gene match: 7. CDR3 size: 14 residues. CDR1 and CDR2 (germline): SQVTM, ANQGSEA. CDR3 nucleotides: TGCAGCGTCCTCCCTGGACTAGCGGACAATGAGCAGTTCTTC. This sequence encodes CSVLPGLADNEQFF.

The gene calls are TRBV5-5 and TRBJ1-5; no firm D call. CDR1 SGHKS and CDR2 YYEKEE come from the germline V gene (reference sequence). The V end lost 2 bases, the J end lost 3 bases, and 12 bases lay between the germline ends. The CDR3 length is 15 residues. The CDR3: CASSFSPGINQPQHF. The DNA for the CDR3 is TGTGCCAGCAGCTTCTCCCCAGGAATCAATCAGCCCCAGCATTTT.

V usage is TRBV24-1 and J usage is TRBJ2-5; 9 nucleotides line up with TRBD2. Germline V lookup: CDR1 KGHDR, CDR2 SFDVKD. CDR3 length equals 16 residues. Unmatched junction bases numbered 7, after V lost 4 bases and J lost 2 bases. The DNA for the CDR3 is TGTGCCACCAGTGAAGCTAGCGGGACCCAACAAGAGACCCAGTACTTC. The encoded protein is CATSEASGTQQETQYF.

This clonotype was detected a few times. The chain couples TRBV11-2 to TRBJ2-7; TRBD2 matches 7 bases. The CDR3 runs to 15 residues. Germline V lookup: CDR1 SGHAT, CDR2 FQNNGV. After removal of 0 bases from V and 0 bases from J, the junction contained 2 bases not matched to a gene. CDR3 in amino acids: CASSLELAVSYEQYF. DNA of the CDR3: TGTGCCAGCAGCTTAGAGCTAGCGGTCTCCTACGAGCAGTACTTC. Together with reference TRBV11-2 and TRBJ2-7, the CDR3 gives the full variable domain: EAGVAQSPRYKIIEKRQSVAFWCNPISGHATLYWYQQILGQGPKLLIQFQNNGVVDDSQLPKDRFSAERLKGVDSTLKIQPAKLEDSAVYLCASSLELAVSYEQYFGPGTRLTVT.

This clonotype showed up just a few times. The genes are TRBV20-1 and TRBJ1-5; D is unclear. V lost 0 bases and J 3 bases, leaving 6 bases between the germline ends. CDR3 length: 13 amino acids. Germline CDR1 is DFQATT and CDR2 is SNEGSKA (reference sequence). The DNA of the CDR3 is TGCAGTGCTAGAGATCCCAACAATCAGCCCCAGCATTTT. As protein: CSARDPNNQPQHF.

The rearrangement links TRBV19 to TRBJ1-4; maybe TRBD1 (5 bases). Looked up from germline, CDR1 is LNHDA and CDR2 is SQIVND (reference sequence). Trimming took 4 bases from V and 2 from J, leaving 8 bases between them. The CDR3 length is 14 residues. This CDR3 reads CASSTTATNEKLFF. DNA for the CDR3: TGTGCCAGTAGTACGACAGCGACTAATGAAAAACTGTTTTTT.

This clonotype was observed a few times. V gene TRBV6-6 combines with J gene TRBJ2-7, with 8 bases lining up with TRBD2. Germline values: CDR1 MNHNY, CDR2 SVGAGI (reference sequence). The V gene end was trimmed by 5 bases and the J gene end by 5 bases; junction bases not matched to a gene: 8. The CDR3 is made up of 14 amino acids. This chain's CDR3 is CASSSGRIGHEQYF. CDR3 bases: TGTGCCAGCAGTAGCGGGAGAATTGGTCACGAGCAGTACTTC.

The chain links TRBV20-1 to TRBJ2-1; 8 positions match TRBD1. CDR3 length: 15 amino acids. Germline V gene lookup returns CDR1 DFQATT and CDR2 SNEGSKA (reference sequence). V lost 8 bases to trimming and J lost 0 bases; unmatched junction nucleotides: 9. The CDR3 sequence is CSTRQGRFSYNEQFF. In DNA, the CDR3 is TGCAGTACCAGACAGGGGAGGTTCTCCTACAATGAGCAGTTCTTC.

This clonotype was found many times. CDR3 residues: CASSFLVRTEAFF. The DNA of the CDR3 is TGTGCCAGCAGTTTTCTGGTGAGGACTGAAGCTTTCTTT. The V and J genes are TRBV27 and TRBJ1-1; D not resolved. Germline V gene sequence: CDR1 MNHEY, CDR2 SMNVEV (reference sequence). The germline V and J ends were trimmed by 3 bases and 5 bases, with 10 bases remaining between them. The CDR3 is 13 residues long.

This clonotype occurred many times. This rearrangement joins TRBV5-1 to TRBJ2-1; weak D call: TRBD2 (6 bases). The length of the CDR3 is 15 residues. Trimming shortened V by 2 bases and J by 1 base, and 10 bases separated the two germline ends. Germline V gene lookup returns CDR1 SGHRS and CDR2 YFSETQ. In DNA form, the CDR3 reads TGCGCCAGCAGCTTAGCGGGCCCTTCCTACAATGAGCAGTTCTTC. It specifies CASSLAGPSYNEQFF.

The table lists this clonotype with many counts. The chain has TRBV29-1 and TRBJ2-7; 8 bases line up with TRBD1. Per the germline V gene, CDR1 is SQVTM and CDR2 is ANQGSEA. There are 12 residues in the CDR3. Trimming took 7 bases from V and 5 from J; bases not matched to a gene: 7. The CDR3 here is CSGSTGADEQYF. DNA for the CDR3: TGCAGCGGTTCGACAGGGGCGGACGAGCAGTACTTC.

This chain connects TRBV20-1 to TRBJ2-3; D gene uncertain. The CDR3 sequence is 11 residues long. V was pared by 0 bases and J by 6 bases, with 4 bases between. Germline CDR1 is DFQATT and CDR2 is SNEGSKA (reference sequence). The DNA for the CDR3 is TGCAGTGCTAGAGAGTGGGATACGCAGTATTTT. It is translated as CSAREWDTQYF.

This chain links TRBV7-2 with TRBJ1-6; tentatively, D is TRBD1 (6 bases). Germline assignment: CDR1 SGHTA and CDR2 FQGNSA. This CDR3 contains 17 residues. The V and J ends lost 0 bases and 9 bases respectively, with 18 bases between them. Here the CDR3 reads CASSLAVGRRGGSPLHF. CDR3 bases: TGTGCCAGCAGCTTAGCGGTTGGCAGGCGAGGGGGTTCACCCCTCCACTTT.

The table lists this clonotype with a few counts. The V call is TRBV9, the J call TRBJ2-7; D remains unclear. Trimming removed 0 bases at V and 2 bases at J, with 9 bases between. Germline lookup yields CDR1 SGDLS and CDR2 YYNGEE. The CDR3 sequence is 14 residues long. Here the CDR3 DNA reads TGTGCCAGCAGCGTAGGGAGTAGTACCTACGAGCAGTACTTC. Its translation is CASSVGSSTYEQYF. Drawing the rest from reference TRBV9 and TRBJ2-7, the complete variable domain is DSGVTQTPKHLITATGQRVTLRCSPRSGDLSVYWYQQSLDQGLQFLIQYYNGEERAKGNILERFSAQQFPDLHSELNLSSLELGDSALYFCASSVGSSTYEQYFGPGTRLTVT.

This clonotype was detected a few times. The chain couples TRBV7-2 to TRBJ1-5; no firm D call. CDR3 size: 16 residues. Germline V lookup: CDR1 SGHTA, CDR2 FQGNSA. Trimming removed 0 bases at V and 7 bases at J, with 16 bases between. CDR3 loop: CASSLAPGVSGQPQHF. DNA for the CDR3: TGTGCCAGCAGCTTAGCCCCGGGAGTTAGTGGCCAGCCCCAGCATTTT.